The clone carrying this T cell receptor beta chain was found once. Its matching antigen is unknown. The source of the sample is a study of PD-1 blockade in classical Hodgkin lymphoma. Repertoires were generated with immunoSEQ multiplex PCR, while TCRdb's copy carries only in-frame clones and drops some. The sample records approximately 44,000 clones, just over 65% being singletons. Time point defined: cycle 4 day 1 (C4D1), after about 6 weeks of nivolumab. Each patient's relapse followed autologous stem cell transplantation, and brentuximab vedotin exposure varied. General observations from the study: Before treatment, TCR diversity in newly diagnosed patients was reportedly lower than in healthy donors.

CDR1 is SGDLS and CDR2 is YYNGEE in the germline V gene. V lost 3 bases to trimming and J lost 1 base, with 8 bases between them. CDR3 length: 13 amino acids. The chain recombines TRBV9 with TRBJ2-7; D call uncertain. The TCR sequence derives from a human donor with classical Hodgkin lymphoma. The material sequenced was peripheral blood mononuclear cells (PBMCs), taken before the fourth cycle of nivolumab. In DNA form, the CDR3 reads TGTGCCAGCAGCGCCCCGGGTTCCTACGAGCAGTACTTC. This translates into CASSAPGSYEQYF.